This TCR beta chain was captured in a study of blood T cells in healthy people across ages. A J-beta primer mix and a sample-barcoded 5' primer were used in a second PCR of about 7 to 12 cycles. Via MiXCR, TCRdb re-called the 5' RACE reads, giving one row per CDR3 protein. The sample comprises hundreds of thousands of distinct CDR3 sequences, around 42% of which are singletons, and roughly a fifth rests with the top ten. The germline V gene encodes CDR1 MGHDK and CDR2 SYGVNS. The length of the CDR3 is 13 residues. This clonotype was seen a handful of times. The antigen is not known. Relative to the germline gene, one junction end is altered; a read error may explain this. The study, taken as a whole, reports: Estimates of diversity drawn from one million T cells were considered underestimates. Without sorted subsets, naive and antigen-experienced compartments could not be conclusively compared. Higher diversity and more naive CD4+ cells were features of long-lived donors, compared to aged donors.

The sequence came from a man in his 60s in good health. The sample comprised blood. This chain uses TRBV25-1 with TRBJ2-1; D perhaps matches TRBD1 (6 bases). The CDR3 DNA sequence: TGTGCCTGCAGTCACAGGGCGACCAATGAGCAGTTCTTC. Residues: CACSHRATNEQFF.